The clone carrying this T cell receptor (beta chain) showed up just a few times. The record originates from a study of T-cell reconstitution after alpha-beta-depleted transplantation in children. Molecular barcoding with unique molecular identifiers was used for the TCRbeta library. One entry per CDR3 protein results from TCRdb running MiXCR on the PCR reads. In the table there are fewer than 700,000 distinct CDR3 sequences, approximately 12% of which are singletons. V dropped 3 bases and J dropped 4; count of bases not matched to a gene: 3. Germline CDR1 is LGHNA and CDR2 is YSLEER. This CDR3 spans 15 amino acids.

The TCR was taken from a male patient aged 10 to 17 who had a stem cell transplant for acute myeloid leukemia, so the T cells may come from the graft donor. Sequencing used PBMCs, mostly from graft donor cells, obtained 360 days after TCRalphabeta/CD19-depleted stem cell transplant. The V and J genes are TRBV4-3 and TRBJ2-7, with 13 positions matching TRBD2. CDR3 loop: CASSHGTSGAYEQYF. The CDR3, as DNA: TGCGCCAGCAGCCACGGGACTAGCGGGGCTTACGAGCAGTACTTC.